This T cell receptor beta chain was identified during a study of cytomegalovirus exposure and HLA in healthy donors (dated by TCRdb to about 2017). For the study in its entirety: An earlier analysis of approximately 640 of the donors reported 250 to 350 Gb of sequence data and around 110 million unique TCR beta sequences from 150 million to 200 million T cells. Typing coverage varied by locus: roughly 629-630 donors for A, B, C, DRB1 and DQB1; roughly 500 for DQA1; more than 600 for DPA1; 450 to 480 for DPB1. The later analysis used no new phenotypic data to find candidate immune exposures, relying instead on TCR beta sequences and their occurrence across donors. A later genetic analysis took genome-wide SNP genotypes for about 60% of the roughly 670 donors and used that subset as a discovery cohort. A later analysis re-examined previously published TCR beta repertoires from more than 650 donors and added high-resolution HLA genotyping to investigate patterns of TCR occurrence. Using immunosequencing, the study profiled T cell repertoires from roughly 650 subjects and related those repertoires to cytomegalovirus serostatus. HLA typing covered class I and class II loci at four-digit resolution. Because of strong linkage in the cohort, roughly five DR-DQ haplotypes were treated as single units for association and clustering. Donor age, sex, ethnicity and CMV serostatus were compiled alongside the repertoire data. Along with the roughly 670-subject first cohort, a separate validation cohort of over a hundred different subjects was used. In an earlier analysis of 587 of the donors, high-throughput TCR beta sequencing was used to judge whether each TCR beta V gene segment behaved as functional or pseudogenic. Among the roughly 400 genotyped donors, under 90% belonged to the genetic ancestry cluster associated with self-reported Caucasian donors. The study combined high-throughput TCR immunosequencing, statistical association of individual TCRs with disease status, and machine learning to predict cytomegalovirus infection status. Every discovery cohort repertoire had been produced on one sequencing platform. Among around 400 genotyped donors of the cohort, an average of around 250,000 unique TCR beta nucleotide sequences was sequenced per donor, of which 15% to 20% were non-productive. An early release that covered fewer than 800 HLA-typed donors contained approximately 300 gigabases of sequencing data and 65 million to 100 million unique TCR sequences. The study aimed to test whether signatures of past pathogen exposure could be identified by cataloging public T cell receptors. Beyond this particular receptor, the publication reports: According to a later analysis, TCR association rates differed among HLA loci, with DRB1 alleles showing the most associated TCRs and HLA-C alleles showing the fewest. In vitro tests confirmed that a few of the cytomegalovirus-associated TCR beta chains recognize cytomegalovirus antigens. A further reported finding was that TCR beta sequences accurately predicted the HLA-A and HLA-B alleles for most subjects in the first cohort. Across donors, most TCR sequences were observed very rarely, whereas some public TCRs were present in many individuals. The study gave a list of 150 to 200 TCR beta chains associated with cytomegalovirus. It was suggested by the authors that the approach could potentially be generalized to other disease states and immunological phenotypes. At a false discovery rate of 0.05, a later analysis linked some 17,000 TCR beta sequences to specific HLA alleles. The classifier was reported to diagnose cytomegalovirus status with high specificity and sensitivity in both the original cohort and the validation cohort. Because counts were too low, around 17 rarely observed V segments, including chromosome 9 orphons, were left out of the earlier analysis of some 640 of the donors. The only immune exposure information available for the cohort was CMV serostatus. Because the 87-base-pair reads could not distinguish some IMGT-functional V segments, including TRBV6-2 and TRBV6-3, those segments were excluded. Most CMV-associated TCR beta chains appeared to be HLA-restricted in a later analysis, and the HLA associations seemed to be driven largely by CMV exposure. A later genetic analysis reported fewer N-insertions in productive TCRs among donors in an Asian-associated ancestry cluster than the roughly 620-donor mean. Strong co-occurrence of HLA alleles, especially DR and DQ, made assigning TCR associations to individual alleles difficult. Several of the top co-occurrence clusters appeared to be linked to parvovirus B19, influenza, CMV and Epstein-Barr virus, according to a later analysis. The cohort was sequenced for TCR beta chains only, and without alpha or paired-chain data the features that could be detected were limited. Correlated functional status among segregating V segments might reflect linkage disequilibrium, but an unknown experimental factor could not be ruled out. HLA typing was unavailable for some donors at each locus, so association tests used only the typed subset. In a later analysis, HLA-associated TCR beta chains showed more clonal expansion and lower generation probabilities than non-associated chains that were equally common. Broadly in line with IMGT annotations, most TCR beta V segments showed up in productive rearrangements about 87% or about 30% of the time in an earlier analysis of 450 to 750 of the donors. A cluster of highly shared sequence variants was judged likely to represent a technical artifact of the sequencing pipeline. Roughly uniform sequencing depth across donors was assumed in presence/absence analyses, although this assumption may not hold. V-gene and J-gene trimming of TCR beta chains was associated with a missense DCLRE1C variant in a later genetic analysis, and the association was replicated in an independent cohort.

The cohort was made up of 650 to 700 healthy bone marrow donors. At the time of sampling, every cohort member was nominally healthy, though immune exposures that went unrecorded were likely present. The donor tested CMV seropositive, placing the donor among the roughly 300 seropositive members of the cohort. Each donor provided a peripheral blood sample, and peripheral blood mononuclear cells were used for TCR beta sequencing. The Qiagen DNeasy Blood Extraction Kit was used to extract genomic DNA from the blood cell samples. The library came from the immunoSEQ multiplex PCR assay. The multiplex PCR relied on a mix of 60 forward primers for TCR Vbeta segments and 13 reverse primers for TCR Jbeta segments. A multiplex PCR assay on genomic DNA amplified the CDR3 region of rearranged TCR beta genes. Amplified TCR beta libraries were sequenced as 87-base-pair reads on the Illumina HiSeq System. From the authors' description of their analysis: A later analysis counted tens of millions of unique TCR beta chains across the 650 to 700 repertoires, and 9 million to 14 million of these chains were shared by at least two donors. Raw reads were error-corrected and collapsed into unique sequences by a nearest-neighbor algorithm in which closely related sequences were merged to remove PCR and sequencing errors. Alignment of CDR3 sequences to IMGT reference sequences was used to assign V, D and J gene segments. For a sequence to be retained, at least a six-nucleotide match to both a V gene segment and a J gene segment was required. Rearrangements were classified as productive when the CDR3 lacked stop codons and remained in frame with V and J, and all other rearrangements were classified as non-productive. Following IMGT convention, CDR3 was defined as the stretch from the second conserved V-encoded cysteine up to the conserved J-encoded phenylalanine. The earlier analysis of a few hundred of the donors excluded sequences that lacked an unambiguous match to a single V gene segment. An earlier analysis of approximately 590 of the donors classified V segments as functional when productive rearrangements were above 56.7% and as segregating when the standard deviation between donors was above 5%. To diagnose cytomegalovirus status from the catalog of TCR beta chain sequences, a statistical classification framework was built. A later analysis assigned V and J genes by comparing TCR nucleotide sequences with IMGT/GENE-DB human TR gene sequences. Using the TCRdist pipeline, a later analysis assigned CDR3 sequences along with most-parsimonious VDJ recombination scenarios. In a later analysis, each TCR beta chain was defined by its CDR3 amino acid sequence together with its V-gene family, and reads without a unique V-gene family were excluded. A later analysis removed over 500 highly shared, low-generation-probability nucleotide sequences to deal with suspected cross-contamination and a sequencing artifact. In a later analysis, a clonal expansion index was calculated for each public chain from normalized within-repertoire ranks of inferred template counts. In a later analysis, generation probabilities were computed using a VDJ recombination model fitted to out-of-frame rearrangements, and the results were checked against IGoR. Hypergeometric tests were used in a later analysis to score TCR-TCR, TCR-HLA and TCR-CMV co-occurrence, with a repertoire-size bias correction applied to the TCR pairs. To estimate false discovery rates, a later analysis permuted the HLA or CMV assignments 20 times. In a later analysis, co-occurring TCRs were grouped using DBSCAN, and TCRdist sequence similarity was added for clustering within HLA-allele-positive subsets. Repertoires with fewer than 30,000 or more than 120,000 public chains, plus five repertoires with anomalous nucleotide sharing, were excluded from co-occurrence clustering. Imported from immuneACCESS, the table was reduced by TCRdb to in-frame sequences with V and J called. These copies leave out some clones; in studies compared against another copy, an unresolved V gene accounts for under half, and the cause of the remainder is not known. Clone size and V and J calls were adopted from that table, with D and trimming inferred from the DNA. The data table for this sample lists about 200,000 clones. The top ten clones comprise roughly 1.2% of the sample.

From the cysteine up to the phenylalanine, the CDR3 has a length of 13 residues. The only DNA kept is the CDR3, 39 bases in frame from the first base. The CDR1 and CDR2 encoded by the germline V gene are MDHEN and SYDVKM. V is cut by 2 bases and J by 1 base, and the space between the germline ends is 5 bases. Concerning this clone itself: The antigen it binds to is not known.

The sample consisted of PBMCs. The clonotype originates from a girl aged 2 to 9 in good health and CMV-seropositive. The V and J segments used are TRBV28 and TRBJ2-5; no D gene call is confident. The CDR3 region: CASSLAAQETQYF. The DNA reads TGTGCCAGCAGTTTAGCGGCCCAAGAGACCCAGTACTTC.